Listed below are T cell receptor beta chains from one sample, sequenced in a study of human T cells and chemical hapten exposure. TCRdb itself ran the RACE reads through MiXCR, one entry per CDR3 protein. The sample carries fewer than 200,000 distinct CDR3 sequences, roughly 25% recorded once. The specimen was whole blood, collected in connection with sensitization to the hapten diphenylcyclopropenone (DPC). These receptors came from a woman between 18 and 29 years old with alopecia areata. Some clones in this sample may be carry-over from other donors' samples. Both conserved end residues are trimmed from each CDR3. The order of the fields is clone size, V gene, CDR3 protein. Some rows have no size entry. The others give once, few or many, or a class for an expanded clone.

size: few; V: TRBV4-3; CDR3: ASSQDFGLGGYT
size: .; V: TRBV12-3/TRBV12-4; CDR3: ASREYQGEKLF
size: .; V: TRBV20-1; CDR3: SASLQGPFNEQF
size: few; V: TRBV7-8; CDR3: ASSLARYTDTQY
size: .; V: TRBV12-3/TRBV12-4; CDR3: ASRSGTLPGNTEAF
size: few; V: TRBV2; CDR3: ASNTGRGTEAF
size: few; V: TRBV29-1; CDR3: SVDRGQGTEAF
size: .; V: TRBV4-3; CDR3: ASSPGLAGTSSYEQY
size: few; V: TRBV4-1; CDR3: ASSPQGASYNEQF
size: .; V: TRBV3-1; CDR3: ASSQTLGRVTYEQY
size: few; V: TRBV28; CDR3: ASRAPGTSTSYEQY
size: .; V: TRBV7-2; CDR3: DSSLVAGGHTEAF
size: .; V: TRBV18; CDR3: ASSKLPGDREQF
size: .; V: TRBV29-1; CDR3: SVERGGEGETQY
size: .; V: TRBV18; CDR3: ASSPNSGGATDTQY
size: .; V: TRBV5-6; CDR3: ASSGVPNSPLH
size: many; V: TRBV29-1; CDR3: SVRGGETQY
size: .; V: TRBV7-2; CDR3: ASSPRTTEETQY
size: .; V: TRBV2; CDR3: AGGTLNTEAF
size: few; V: TRBV7-2; CDR3: ASSSRDFIGSNQPQH
size: few; V: TRBV29-1; CDR3: SVEPGRGVGEQY
size: few; V: TRBV10-3; CDR3: AIGGNTEAF
size: .; V: TRBV12-3/TRBV12-4; CDR3: ASSQGQGRQPQH
size: .; V: TRBV20-1; CDR3: SARAGTGIYEQY
size: .; V: TRBV6-1; CDR3: ASSWGENYGYT
size: few; V: TRBV11-2; CDR3: ASSLFSLSTGGGQETQY
size: many; V: TRBV6-2/TRBV6-3; CDR3: ASTLSGSYNEQF
size: .; V: TRBV7-9; CDR3: ASSLRRAGMETQY
size: many; V: TRBV14; CDR3: ASSVQERGFADTQY
size: .; V: TRBV29-1; CDR3: SVEDPNRRLF
size: few; V: TRBV20-1; CDR3: SARERTYGYT
size: few; V: TRBV30; CDR3: AWSVSENTEAF
size: .; V: TRBV7-2; CDR3: ASSSAAQGASYNSPLH
size: .; V: TRBV15; CDR3: ATSREKGSNQPQH
size: few; V: TRBV9; CDR3: ASREAGNYNEQF
size: few; V: TRBV7-9; CDR3: ASSLQGGLDSPLH
size: few; V: TRBV2; CDR3: ASNRGDHEQY
size: .; V: TRBV19; CDR3: ASSTWETGELF
size: few; V: TRBV12-3/TRBV12-4; CDR3: ASSSQEDYYGYT
size: many; V: TRBV9; CDR3: ASSVSPANSYEQY
size: many; V: TRBV28; CDR3: ASGVRNEQY
size: .; V: TRBV20-1; CDR3: SARSPDNSPLH
size: few; V: TRBV7-3; CDR3: ASSSQGQISYNEQF
size: .; V: TRBV27; CDR3: ASSSLAGGPFEQF